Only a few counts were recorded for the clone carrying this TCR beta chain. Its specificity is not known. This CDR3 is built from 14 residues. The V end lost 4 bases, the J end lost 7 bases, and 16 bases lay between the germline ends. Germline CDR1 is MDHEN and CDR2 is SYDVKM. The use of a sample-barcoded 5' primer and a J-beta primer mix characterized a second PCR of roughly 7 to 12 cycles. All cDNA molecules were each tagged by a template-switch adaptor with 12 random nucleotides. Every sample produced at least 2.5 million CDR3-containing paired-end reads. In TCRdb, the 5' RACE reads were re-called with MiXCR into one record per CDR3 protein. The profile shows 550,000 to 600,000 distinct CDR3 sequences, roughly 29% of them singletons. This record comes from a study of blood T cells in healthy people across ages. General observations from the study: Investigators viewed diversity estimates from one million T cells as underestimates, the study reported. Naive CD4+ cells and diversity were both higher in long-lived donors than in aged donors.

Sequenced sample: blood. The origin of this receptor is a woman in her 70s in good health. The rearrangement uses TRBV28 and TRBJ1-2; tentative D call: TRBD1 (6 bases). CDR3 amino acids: CASSSIPGAVGYTF. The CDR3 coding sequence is TGTGCCAGCAGTTCTATTCCAGGGGCGGTTGGCTACACCTTC.